What follows are 20 T cell receptor beta chains derived from one specimen sequenced in a study of shared clonotypes between healthy human individuals. Method: immunoSEQ multiplex PCR; TCRdb's copy keeps in-frame clones and lacks some. The sample carries some 2,000,000 clones, more than 90% recorded once. The sequenced sample was naive CD4+ T cells sorted from blood. Subset defined: CD45RA+ positively selected. Receptors originate from a man younger than 35 in good health.

As for this clone: Other nucleotide sequences from this sample produce the same CDR3. The rearrangement joins TRBV5-1 to TRBJ2-3; D is possibly TRBD1 or TRBD2 (5 bases each). The CDR3 sequence is 15 residues long. CDR1 SGHRS and CDR2 YFSETQ come from the germline V gene. The V end lost 2 bases, the J end lost 3 bases, and 13 bases lay between the germline ends. The CDR3 here is CASSLSGTSTDTQYF. As DNA, the CDR3 is TGCGCCAGCAGCTTATCCGGGACCTCTACAGATACGCAGTATTTT. The full variable domain, in which reference TRBV5-1 and TRBJ2-3 provide the parts outside the CDR3, is KAGVTQTPRYLIKTRGQQVTLSCSPISGHRSVSWYQQTPGQGLQFLFEYFSETQRNKGNFPGRFSGRQFSNSRSEMNVSTLELGDSALYLCASSLSGTSTDTQYFGPGTRLTVL.

The chain uses TRBV5-1 and TRBJ2-5, with D possibly being TRBD1 (6 bases). The CDR3 spans 14 residues. Germline V gives CDR1 SGHRS, CDR2 YFSETQ. Trimming took off 4 bases at V and 5 bases at J, with 15 bases between the two ends. The CDR3 nucleotides read TGCGCCAGCAGCAACCATGACAGGACTGAGACCCAGTACTTC. This codes for CASSNHDRTETQYF.

V is TRBV6-5 and J is TRBJ1-1; D unresolved. CDR3 length: 13 amino acids. Per germline, CDR1 MNHEY and CDR2 SVGAGI. V lost 4 bases and J 5 bases, leaving 11 bases between the germline ends. This CDR3 reads CASSSRPETEAFF. DNA for the CDR3: TGTGCCAGCAGTTCGCGGCCGGAAACTGAAGCTTTCTTT.

The chain has TRBV19 and TRBJ1-5, with a possible D match to TRBD1 (5 bases). The CDR3 consists of 17 residues. V lost 4 bases and J lost 0, with 16 bases in between. Germline-derived CDR1 and CDR2 are LNHDA and SQIVND (reference sequence). The CDR3 region is CASSTARDGVSNQPQHF. CDR3 in DNA: TGTGCCAGTAGTACCGCCAGGGACGGGGTTAGCAATCAGCCCCAGCATTTT.

A single count supports this clone. This rearrangement joins TRBV7-8 to TRBJ2-7, with a weak D call TRBD1 (5 bases). The CDR3 loop spans 13 amino acids. V was clipped by 1 base and J by 5 bases, with 9 bases between them. Germline CDR1 reads SGHVS; CDR2 reads FQNEAQ. The CDR3 DNA sequence: TGTGCCAGCAGCTTAGTAGGGGCACACGAGCAGTACTTC. Translation gives CASSLVGAHEQYF.

The chain links TRBV29-1 to TRBJ1-4, with D unresolved. From germline, CDR1 is SQVTM and CDR2 ANQGSEA. Trimming cost V 5 bases and J 8 bases, with 12 bases left between them. The CDR3 loop spans 12 amino acids. CDR3 sequence (DNA): TGCAGCGTTAGAGGCACGGGGGAAAAACTGTTTTTT. Amino acid sequence: CSVRGTGEKLFF.

This clone was recorded only once. The chain recombines TRBV5-3 with TRBJ2-5; D gene ambiguous. TRBV5-3 is given ORF status, its function remaining uncertain. The CDR3 is 11 residues long. The germline V and J ends were trimmed by 6 bases and 5 bases, with 8 bases remaining between them. CDR3 residues: CARKQWETQYF. DNA of the CDR3: TGTGCCAGAAAACAATGGGAGACCCAGTACTTC.

This clone has only one observation. V is TRBV9 and J is TRBJ2-4, with 7 nucleotides matching TRBD2. The CDR3 contains 14 residues. V lost 0 bases, J lost 7 bases, and 4 bases stayed unmatched. Per the germline V gene, CDR1 is SGDLS and CDR2 is YYNGEE. CDR3 bases: TGTGCCAGCAGCGTAGGGGCGGGGGTGAACATTCAGTACTTC. Translation gives CASSVGAGVNIQYF.

The V call is TRBV6-6, the J call TRBJ1-6, with TRBD1 as a possible D gene (6 bases). The CDR3 is 16 residues long. Germline V CDR1 and CDR2: MNHNY, SVGAGI (reference sequence). V lost 6 bases and J lost 9, with 21 bases in between. CDR3 protein: CASSPHGTPGASPLHF. For the CDR3, the DNA is TGTGCCAGCAGCCCCCATGGGACCCCGGGGGCTTCACCCCTCCACTTT.

The CDR3 coding sequence is TGTGCCAGCAGTTACTCGCTTAGCGGGAGTGAGACCCAGTACTTC. It is translated as CASSYSLSGSETQYF. This rearrangement joins TRBV6-5 to TRBJ2-5, with 9 bases identical to TRBD2. V was clipped by 0 bases and J by 5 bases; unmatched bases: 4. Germline values: CDR1 MNHEY, CDR2 SVGAGI. The CDR3 extends over 15 amino acids.

The genes are TRBV5-4 and TRBJ1-2, with D possibly being TRBD1 (6 bases). CDR3 length equals 15 residues. Germline loops: CDR1 SGHNT, CDR2 YYREEE (reference sequence). Trimming removed 0 bases at V and 1 base at J, with 10 bases between. CDR3 nucleotides: TGTGCCAGCAGCTTGGCGGACAGATTTAACTATGGCTACACCTTC. It yields the protein CASSLADRFNYGYTF.

The rearrangement joins TRBV4-1 to TRBJ2-5; 8 bases align to TRBD2. The CDR3 contains 16 residues. Germline V CDR1 and CDR2: MGHRA, YSYEKL. V was clipped by 1 base and J by 2 bases; unmatched bases: 6. CDR3 bases: TGCGCCAGCAGCCAAGGGAATAGCGGGGTACAAGAGACCCAGTACTTC. Protein sequence: CASSQGNSGVQETQYF.

This clone has more than one count but fewer than ten. This chain uses TRBV6-4 with TRBJ1-6; 10 bases agree with TRBD1. CDR3 length equals 15 residues. V was clipped by 2 bases and J by 5 bases; unmatched bases: 0. Germline V lookup: CDR1 MRHNA, CDR2 SNTAGT. The CDR3 nucleotides are TGTGCCAGCAGTGACGGGACAGGGGATAATTCACCCCTCCACTTT. Translation: CASSDGTGDNSPLHF.

The table lists this clone with a few counts. CDR3 bases: TGTGCCTGGAGATCCCAGCGGGGGACAGATACGCAGTATTTT. Translated, it gives CAWRSQRGTDTQYF. This chain connects TRBV30 to TRBJ2-3, with TRBD2 matching 8 bases. Germline trimming cut 3 bases from V and 3 bases from J; bases unmatched to any gene: 5. CDR1 and CDR2 from the germline V gene are GTSNPN and SVGIG (reference sequence). This CDR3 comprises 14 residues.

The genes are TRBV5-6 and TRBJ1-4; 7 nucleotides align to TRBD1. Germline CDR1 reads SGHDT; CDR2 reads YYEEEE. The CDR3 extends over 17 amino acids. J gave up 0 bases and V 4 bases, and 9 bases lay outside the gene matches. CDR3 loop: CASSVGGGSPTNEKLFF. CDR3 nucleotide sequence: TGTGCCAGCAGCGTGGGAGGGGGCAGCCCAACTAATGAAAAACTGTTTTTT.

V is TRBV30 and J is TRBJ2-7, with D perhaps TRBD2 (5 bases). The CDR3 is 14 amino acids. V shed 3 bases and J shed 0 bases, with 12 bases lying between them. The germline CDR1 and CDR2 sequences are GTSNPN and SVGIG (reference sequence). Written as DNA, the CDR3 is TGTGCCTGGAGGAGGCCGGGGATCTCCTACGAGCAGTACTTC. Translating gives CAWRRPGISYEQYF.

The chain joins TRBV6-1 to TRBJ1-2; TRBD1 is a possible D gene (5 bases). CDR3 length: 12 residues. The V end was cut by 6 bases, the J end by 5 bases, with 10 bases between. From germline, CDR1 is MNHNS and CDR2 SASEGT. The CDR3 region is CASRTVSYGYTF. CDR3 bases: TGTGCCAGCAGGACAGTATCTTATGGCTACACCTTC.

The J gene is TRBJ1-2, the V gene TRBV5-1; D might be TRBD1 (6 bases). CDR3 length: 14 amino acids. The V and J ends lost 4 bases and 7 bases respectively, with 17 bases between them. CDR1 is SGHRS, CDR2 YFSETQ, per germline. The CDR3 bases are TGCGCCAGCAGCCCCGGGACACCTGGGAGTGGCTACACCTTC. This codes for CASSPGTPGSGYTF.

This chain joins TRBV7-2 and TRBJ2-7, with D unclear. Germline-derived CDR1 and CDR2 are SGHTA and FQGNSA. The V end lost 4 bases, the J end lost 3 bases, and 16 bases lay between the germline ends. The CDR3 runs 15 residues. The CDR3 protein is CASSSTPDIIYEQYF. CDR3 DNA: TGTGCCAGCAGCTCGACCCCCGACATTATCTACGAGCAGTACTTC.

The chain joins TRBV6-6 to TRBJ2-2; the D call may be TRBD1 or TRBD2 (5 bases each). Trimming shortened V by 4 bases and J by 2 bases, and 14 bases separated the two germline ends. CDR1 and CDR2 (germline): MNHNY, SVGAGI (reference sequence). The CDR3 is made up of 16 amino acids. In DNA form, the CDR3 reads TGTGCCAGCAGTTCCCCCCAGGGAGTAAACACCGGGGAGCTGTTTTTT. Its protein is CASSSPQGVNTGELFF.